This T cell receptor beta chain was documented in a study of cytomegalovirus exposure and HLA in healthy donors. Assay: immunoSEQ multiplex PCR; the TCRdb copy retains only in-frame clones and omits some. Of some 190,000 clones in the sample, 86% were seen once. Separation from the roughly 700-subject first cohort characterized the approximately 120-subject validation cohort, to which the donors belonged. Study-level results: The study listed around 150 cytomegalovirus-associated TCR beta chains.

Details on this clone: What it binds is unknown.

The germline gives CDR1 SNHLY, CDR2 FYNNEI. The J segment lost 9 bases and the V segment lost 3 bases, leaving 7 bases of the junction unmatched. This CDR3 contains 15 residues. The sequenced material came from PBMCs. The V gene is TRBV2, the J gene TRBJ1-4, with TRBD1 matching 10 bases. The clonotype comes from a woman aged 18-35 years in good health and CMV-seronegative. CDR3 sequence (DNA): TGTGCCAGCAGTGAGACAGGGGGCAATTTGAAAAAACTGTTTTTT. It is translated as CASSETGGNLKKLFF. Together with reference TRBV2 and TRBJ1-4, the CDR3 gives the full variable domain: EPEVTQTPSHQVTQMGQEVILRCVPISNHLYFYWYRQILGQKVEFLVSFYNNEISEKSEIFDDQFSVERPDGSNFTLKIRSTKLEDSAMYFCASSETGGNLKKLFFGSGTQLSVL.